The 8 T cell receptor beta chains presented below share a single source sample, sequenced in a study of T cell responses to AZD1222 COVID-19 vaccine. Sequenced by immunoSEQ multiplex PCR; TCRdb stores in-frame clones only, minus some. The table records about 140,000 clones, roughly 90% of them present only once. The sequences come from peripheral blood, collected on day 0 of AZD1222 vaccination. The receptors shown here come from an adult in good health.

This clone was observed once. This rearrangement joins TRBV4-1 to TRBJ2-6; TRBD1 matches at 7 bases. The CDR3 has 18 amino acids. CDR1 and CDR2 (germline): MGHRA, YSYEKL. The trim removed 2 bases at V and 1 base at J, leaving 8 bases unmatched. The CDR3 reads CASSQPRTGQSGANVLTF. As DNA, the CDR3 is TGCGCCAGCAGCCAACCTCGGACAGGTCAGTCTGGGGCCAACGTCCTGACTTTC.

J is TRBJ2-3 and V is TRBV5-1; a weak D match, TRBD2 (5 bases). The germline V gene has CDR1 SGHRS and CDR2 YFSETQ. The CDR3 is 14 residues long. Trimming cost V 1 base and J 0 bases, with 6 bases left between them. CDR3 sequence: CASSLPGSTDTQYF. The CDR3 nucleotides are TGCGCCAGCAGCTTGCCGGGGAGCACAGATACGCAGTATTTT.

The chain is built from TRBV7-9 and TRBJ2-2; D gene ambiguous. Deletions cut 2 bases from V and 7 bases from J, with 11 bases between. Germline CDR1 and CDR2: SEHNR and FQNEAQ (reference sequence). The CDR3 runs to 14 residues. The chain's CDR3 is CASSLTSTGGELFF. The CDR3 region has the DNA TGTGCCAGCAGCTTAACCAGTACGGGCGGGGAGCTGTTTTTT.

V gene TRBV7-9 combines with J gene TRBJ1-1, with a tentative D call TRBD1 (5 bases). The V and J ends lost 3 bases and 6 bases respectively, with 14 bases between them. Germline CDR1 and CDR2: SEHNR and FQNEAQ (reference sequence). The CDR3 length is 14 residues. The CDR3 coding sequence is TGTGCCAGCAGCTTCGGGGGAAGGGGCGCTGAAGCTTTCTTT. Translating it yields CASSFGGRGAEAFF. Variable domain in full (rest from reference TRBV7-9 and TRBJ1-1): DTGVSQNPRHKITKRGQNVTFRCDPISEHNRLYWYRQTLGQGPEFLTYFQNEAQLEKSRLLSDRFSAERPKGSFSTLEIQRTEQGDSAMYLCASSFGGRGAEAFFGQGTRLTVV.

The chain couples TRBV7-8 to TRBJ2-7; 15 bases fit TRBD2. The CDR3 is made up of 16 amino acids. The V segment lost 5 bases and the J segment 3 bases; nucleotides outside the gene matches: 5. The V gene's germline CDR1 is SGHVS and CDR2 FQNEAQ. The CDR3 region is CASSPGTSGGYYEQYF. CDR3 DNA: TGTGCCAGCAGCCCGGGGACTAGCGGGGGGTACTACGAGCAGTACTTC.

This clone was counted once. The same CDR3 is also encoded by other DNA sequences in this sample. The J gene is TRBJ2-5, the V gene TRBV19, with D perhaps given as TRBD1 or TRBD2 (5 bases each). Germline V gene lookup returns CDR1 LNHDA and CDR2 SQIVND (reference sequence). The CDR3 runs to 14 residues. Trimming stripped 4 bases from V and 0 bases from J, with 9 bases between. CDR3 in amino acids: CASSSRGHQETQYF. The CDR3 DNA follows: TGTGCCAGTAGTAGCCGGGGACACCAAGAGACCCAGTACTTC.

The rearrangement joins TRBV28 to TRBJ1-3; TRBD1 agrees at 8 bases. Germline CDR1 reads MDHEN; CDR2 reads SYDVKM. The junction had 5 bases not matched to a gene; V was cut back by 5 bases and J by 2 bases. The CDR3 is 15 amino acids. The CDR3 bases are TGTGCCAGCAGTCGGACAGGGAGGGCTGGAAACACCATATATTTT. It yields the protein CASSRTGRAGNTIYF.

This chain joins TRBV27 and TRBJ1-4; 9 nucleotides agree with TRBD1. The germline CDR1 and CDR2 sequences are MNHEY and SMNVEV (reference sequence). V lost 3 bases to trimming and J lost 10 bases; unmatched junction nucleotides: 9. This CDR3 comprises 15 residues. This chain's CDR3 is CASSFRGVQGAKLFF. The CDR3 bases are TGTGCCAGCAGTTTCCGGGGGGTACAGGGGGCAAAACTGTTTTTT.